Included here is one TCR beta chain sequence, with context. The V gene's germline CDR1 is SGHTA and CDR2 FQGTGA. V lost 4 bases to trimming and J lost 4 bases, with 15 bases between them. This CDR3 is built from 15 residues. This entry belongs to a study of T-cell memory formation after mild COVID-19. TCRdb processed the 5' RACE reads anew with MiXCR; each CDR3 protein has one entry. The sample has about 310,000 distinct CDR3 sequences; about 16% are singletons. The material sequenced was PBMCs or a T cell subset sorted from them (not recorded which). The clonotype originates from a man in his late teens or twenties who had mild COVID-19 (a few samples of this study predate the infection). Cell type and time point are not known. The V and J genes are TRBV7-3 and TRBJ2-3, with D uncertain. The CDR3 bases are TGTGCCAGCAGCTCGCGGCCAGGCCCCCCAGATACGCAGTATTTT. It is translated as CASSSRPGPPDTQYF.